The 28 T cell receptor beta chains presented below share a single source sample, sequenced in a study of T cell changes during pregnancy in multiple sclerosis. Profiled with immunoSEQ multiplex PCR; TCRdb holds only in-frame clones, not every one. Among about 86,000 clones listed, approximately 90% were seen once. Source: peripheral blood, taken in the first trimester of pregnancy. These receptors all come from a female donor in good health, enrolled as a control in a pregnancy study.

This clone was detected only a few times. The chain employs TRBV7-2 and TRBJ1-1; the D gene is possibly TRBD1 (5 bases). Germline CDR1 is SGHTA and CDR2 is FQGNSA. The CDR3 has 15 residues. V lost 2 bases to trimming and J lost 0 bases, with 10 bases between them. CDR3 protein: CASSLRTNLNTEAFF. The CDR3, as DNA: TGTGCCAGCAGCTTACGGACAAACCTGAACACTGAAGCTTTCTTT.

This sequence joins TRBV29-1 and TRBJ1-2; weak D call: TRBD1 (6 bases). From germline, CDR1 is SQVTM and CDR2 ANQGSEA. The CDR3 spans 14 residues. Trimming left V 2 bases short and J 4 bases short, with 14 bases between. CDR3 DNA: TGCAGCGTTGAATTGGGGGGGCTCGGCTATGGCTACACCTTC. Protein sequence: CSVELGGLGYGYTF.

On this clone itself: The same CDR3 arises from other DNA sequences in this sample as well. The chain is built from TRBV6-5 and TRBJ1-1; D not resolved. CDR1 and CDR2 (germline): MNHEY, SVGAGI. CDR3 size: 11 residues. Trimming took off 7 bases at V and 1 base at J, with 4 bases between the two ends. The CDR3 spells CASTGNTEAFF. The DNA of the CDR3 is TGTGCCAGCACAGGGAACACTGAAGCTTTCTTT.

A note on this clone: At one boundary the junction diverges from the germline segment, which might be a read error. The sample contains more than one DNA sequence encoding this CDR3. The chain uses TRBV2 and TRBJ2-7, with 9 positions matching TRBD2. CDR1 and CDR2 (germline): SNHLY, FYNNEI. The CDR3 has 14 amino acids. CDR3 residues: CASSGLAGFDEQYF. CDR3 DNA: TGTGCTAGCAGTGGGCTAGCGGGGTTCGACGAGCAGTACTTC.

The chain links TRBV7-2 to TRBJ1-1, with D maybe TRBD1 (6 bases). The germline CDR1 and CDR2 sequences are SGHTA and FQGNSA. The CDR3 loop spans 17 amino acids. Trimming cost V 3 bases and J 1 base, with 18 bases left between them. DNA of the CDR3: TGTGCCAGCAGCTTTTCGCAATGGGCAGGGGCGAACACTGAAGCTTTCTTT. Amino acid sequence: CASSFSQWAGANTEAFF.

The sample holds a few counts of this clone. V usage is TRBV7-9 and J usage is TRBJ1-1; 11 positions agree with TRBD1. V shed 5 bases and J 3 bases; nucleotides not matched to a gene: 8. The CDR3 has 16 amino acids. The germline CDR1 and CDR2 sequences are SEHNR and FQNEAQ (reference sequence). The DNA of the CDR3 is TGTGCCAGCAGCCCTTGGGACAGGGGGGGGGACACTGAAGCTTTCTTT. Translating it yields CASSPWDRGGDTEAFF.

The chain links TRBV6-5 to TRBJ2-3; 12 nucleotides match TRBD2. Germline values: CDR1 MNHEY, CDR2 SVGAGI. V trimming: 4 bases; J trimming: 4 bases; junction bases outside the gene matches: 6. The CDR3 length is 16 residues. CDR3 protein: CASSWSSGGAADTQYF. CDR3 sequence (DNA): TGTGCCAGCAGTTGGTCTAGCGGGGGGGCCGCAGATACGCAGTATTTT.

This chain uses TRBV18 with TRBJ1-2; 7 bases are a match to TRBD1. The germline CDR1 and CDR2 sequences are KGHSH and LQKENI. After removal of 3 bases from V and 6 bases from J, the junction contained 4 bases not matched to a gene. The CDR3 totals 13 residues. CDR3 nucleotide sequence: TGTGCCAGCTCACCTGGACAGGTCGATGGCTACACCTTC. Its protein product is CASSPGQVDGYTF.

The CDR3 here is CASSSGLNSNQPQHF. The CDR3 nucleotides read TGTGCCAGCAGCTCGGGACTGAATAGCAATCAGCCCCAGCATTTT. The rearrangement joins TRBV11-2 to TRBJ1-5; TRBD1 is a possible D gene (5 bases). In germline, CDR1 is SGHAT, CDR2 FQNNGV. This CDR3 has 15 residues. V was trimmed by 4 bases and J by 0 bases, leaving 10 bases between them.

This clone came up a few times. CDR3 DNA: TGTGCCTGGAGGAGCCGTTACTCTGGAAACACCATATATTTT. Translation: CAWRSRYSGNTIYF. The V gene is TRBV30, the J gene TRBJ1-3; D uncertain. The CDR3 is 14 amino acids. The germline V gene encodes CDR1 GTSNPN and CDR2 SVGIG (reference sequence). V was trimmed by 3 bases and J by 0 bases, leaving 9 bases between them.

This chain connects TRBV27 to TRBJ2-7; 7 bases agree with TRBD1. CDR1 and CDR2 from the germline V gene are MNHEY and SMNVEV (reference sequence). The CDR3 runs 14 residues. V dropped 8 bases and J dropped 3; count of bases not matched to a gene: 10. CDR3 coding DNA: TGTGCCAGCGGAAGACCGGGACAGTTCTACGAGCAGTACTTC. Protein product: CASGRPGQFYEQYF.

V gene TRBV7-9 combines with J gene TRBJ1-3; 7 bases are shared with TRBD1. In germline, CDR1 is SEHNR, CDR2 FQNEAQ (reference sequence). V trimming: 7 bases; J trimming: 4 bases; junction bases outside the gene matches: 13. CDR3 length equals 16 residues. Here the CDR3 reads CASKTADRDGGNTIYF. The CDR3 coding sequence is TGTGCCAGCAAGACCGCCGACAGGGACGGAGGAAACACCATATATTTT.

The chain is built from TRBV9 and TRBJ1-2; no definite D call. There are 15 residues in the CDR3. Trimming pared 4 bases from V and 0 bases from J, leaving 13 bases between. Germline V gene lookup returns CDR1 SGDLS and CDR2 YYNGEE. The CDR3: CASSPAAKANYGYTF. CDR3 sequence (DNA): TGTGCCAGCAGCCCGGCGGCAAAAGCTAACTATGGCTACACCTTC.

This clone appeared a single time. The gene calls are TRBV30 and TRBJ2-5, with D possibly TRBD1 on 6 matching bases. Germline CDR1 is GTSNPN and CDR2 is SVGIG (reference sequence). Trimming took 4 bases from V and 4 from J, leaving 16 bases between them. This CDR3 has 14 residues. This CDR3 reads CAWMRGGVGETQYF. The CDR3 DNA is TGTGCCTGGATGAGAGGGGGAGTCGGAGAGACCCAGTACTTC.

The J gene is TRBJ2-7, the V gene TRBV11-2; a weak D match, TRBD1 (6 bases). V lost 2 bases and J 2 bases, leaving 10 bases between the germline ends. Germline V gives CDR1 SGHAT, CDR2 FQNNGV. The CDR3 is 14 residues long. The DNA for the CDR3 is TGTGCCAGCAGCTTACAGGGGCGGCCCTACGAGCAGTACTTC. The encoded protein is CASSLQGRPYEQYF.

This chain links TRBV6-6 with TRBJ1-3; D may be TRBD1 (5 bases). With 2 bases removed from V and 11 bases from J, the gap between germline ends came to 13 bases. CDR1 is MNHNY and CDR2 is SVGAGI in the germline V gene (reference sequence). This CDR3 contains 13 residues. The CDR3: CASSYRDSSAIYF. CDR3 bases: TGTGCCAGCAGTTACAGGGACTCAAGTGCCATATATTTT.

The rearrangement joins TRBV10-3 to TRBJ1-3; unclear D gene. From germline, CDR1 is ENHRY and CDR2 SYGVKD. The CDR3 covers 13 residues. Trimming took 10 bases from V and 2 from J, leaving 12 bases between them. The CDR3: CATARLTGNTIYF. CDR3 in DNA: TGTGCCACTGCGAGGTTGACTGGAAACACCATATATTTT.

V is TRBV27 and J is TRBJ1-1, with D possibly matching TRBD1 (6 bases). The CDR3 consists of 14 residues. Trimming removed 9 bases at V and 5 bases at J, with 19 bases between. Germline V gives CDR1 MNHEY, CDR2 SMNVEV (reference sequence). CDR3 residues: CASRTGSLATEAFF. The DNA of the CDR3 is TGTGCCAGTCGAACAGGGTCCCTTGCGACTGAAGCTTTCTTT.

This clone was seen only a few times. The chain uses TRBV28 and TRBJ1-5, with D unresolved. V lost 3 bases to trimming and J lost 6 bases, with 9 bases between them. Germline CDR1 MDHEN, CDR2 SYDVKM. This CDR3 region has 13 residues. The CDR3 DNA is TGTGCCAGCAGTTTCCCCTCGGGTCAGCCCCAGCATTTT. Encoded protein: CASSFPSGQPQHF.

CDR3 loop: CASSPGTGGYGYTF. For the CDR3, the DNA is TGTGCCAGTAGTCCCGGGACAGGGGGCTATGGCTACACCTTC. The gene calls are TRBV19 and TRBJ1-2, with TRBD1 identical over 11 bases. CDR1 and CDR2 (germline): LNHDA, SQIVND (reference sequence). This CDR3 contains 14 residues. Germline trimming cut 5 bases from V and 4 bases from J; bases unmatched to any gene: 3.

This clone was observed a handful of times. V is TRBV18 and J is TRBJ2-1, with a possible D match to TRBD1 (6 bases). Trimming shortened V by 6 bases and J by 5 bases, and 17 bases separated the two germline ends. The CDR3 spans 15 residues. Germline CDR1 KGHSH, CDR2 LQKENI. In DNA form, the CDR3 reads TGTGCCAGCTCCCTTACAGGGCGAAAGGACAATGAGCAGTTCTTC. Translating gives CASSLTGRKDNEQFF.

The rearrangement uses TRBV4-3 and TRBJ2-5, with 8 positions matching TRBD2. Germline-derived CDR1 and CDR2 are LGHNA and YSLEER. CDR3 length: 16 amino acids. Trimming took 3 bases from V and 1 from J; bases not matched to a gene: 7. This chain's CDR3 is CASSQGRSGGQETQYF. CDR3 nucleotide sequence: TGCGCCAGCAGCCAGGGAAGAAGCGGGGGCCAAGAGACCCAGTACTTC.

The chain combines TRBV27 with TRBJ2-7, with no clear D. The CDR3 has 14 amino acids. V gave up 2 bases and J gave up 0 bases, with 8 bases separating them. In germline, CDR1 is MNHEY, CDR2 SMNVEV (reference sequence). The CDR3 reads CASSLGAGSYEQYF. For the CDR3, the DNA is TGTGCCAGCAGTTTAGGCGCAGGCTCCTACGAGCAGTACTTC.

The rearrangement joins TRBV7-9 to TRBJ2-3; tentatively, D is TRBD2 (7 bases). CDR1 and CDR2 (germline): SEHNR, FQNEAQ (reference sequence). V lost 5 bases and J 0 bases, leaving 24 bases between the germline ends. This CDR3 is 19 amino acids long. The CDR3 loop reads CASSPFGGGSDSSTDTQYF. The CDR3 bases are TGTGCCAGCAGCCCCTTTGGGGGCGGGAGCGATTCTAGCACAGATACGCAGTATTTT. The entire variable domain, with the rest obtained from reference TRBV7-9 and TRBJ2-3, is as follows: DTGVSQNPRHKITKRGQNVTFRCDPISEHNRLYWYRQTLGQGPEFLTYFQNEAQLEKSRLLSDRFSAERPKGSFSTLEIQRTEQGDSAMYLCASSPFGGGSDSSTDTQYFGPGTRLTVL.

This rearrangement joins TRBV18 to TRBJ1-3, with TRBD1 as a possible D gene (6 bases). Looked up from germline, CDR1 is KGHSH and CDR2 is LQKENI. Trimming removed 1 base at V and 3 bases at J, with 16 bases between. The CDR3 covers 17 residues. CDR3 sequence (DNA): TGTGCCAGCTCACCACAAGCGGGGGCGGCGGTTGGAAACACCATATATTTT. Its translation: CASSPQAGAAVGNTIYF.

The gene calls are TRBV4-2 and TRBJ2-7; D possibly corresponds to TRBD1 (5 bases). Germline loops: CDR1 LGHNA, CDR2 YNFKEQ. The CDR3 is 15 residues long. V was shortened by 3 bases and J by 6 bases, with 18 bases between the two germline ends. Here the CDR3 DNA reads TGTGCCAGCAGCCATGCGAAAGCTTTAGGGGCCGAGCAGTACTTC. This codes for CASSHAKALGAEQYF.

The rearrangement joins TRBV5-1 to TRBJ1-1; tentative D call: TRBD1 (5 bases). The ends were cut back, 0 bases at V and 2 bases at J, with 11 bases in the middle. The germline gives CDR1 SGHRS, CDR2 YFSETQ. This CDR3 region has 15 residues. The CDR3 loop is CASSLVAGLNTEAFF. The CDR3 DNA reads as TGCGCCAGCAGCTTGGTTGCGGGACTTAACACTGAAGCTTTCTTT.

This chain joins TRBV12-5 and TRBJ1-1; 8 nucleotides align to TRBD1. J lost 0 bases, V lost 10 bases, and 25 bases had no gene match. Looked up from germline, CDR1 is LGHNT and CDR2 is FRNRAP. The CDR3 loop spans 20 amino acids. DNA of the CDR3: TGTGCTACCCAGGCAGTGGGAAAGGGGGGACAGGACTTTATGAACACTGAAGCTTTCTTT. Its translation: CATQAVGKGGQDFMNTEAFF. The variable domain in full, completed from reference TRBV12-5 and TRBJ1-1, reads DARVTQTPRHKVTEMGQEVTMRCQPILGHNTVFWYRQTMMQGLELLAYFRNRAPLDDSGMPKDRFSAEMPDATLATLKIQPSEPRDSAVYFCATQAVGKGGQDFMNTEAFFGQGTRLTVV.